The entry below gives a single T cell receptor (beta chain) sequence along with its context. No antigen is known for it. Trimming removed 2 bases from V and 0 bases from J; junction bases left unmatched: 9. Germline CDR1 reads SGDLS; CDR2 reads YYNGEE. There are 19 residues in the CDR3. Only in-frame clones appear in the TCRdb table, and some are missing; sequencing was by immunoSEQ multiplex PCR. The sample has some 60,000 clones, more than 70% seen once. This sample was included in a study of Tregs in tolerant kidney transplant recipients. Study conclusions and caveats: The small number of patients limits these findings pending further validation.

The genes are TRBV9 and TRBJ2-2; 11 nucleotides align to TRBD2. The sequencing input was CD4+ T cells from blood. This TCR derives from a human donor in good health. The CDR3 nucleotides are TGTGCCAGCAGCGTTGTGCCCCGGGGACTAGCGGCGAACACCGGGGAGCTGTTTTTT. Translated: CASSVVPRGLAANTGELFF.